This TCR beta chain comes out of a study of blood T cells in healthy people across ages. Then a second PCR, running roughly 7 to 11 cycles, was carried out with a sample-barcoded 5' primer and a J-beta primer mix. A single record per CDR3 protein comes from TCRdb applying MiXCR to the 5' RACE reads. The table records about 1.4 million distinct CDR3 sequences, approximately 59% of them present only once. Per germline, CDR1 LNHNV and CDR2 YYDKDF (reference sequence). CDR3 length: 17 amino acids. The V end was cut by 0 bases, the J end by 1 base, with 13 bases between. The sample was blood. The J gene is TRBJ2-1, the V gene TRBV15; tentatively, D is TRBD2 (5 bases). The receptor comes from a man younger than 35 in good health. This CDR3 reads CATSRDLPKRSYNEQFF. DNA of the CDR3: TGTGCCACCAGCAGAGATCTCCCTAAGCGGTCCTACAATGAGCAGTTCTTC.